This T cell receptor beta chain was identified during a study of fetal regulatory T cell absence and autoimmunity. Findings of the study overall: Oligoclonal TCR enrichment in pancreas over cord blood reached over 80-fold for some clones. In IPEX, the enrichment was taken to support antigen-driven autoimmunity before birth. Cord blood and pancreas showed broadly similar TRB gene family usage.

TCRdb's table, derived via immunoSEQ multiplex PCR, lists solely in-frame clones and lacks some. This table holds more than 90,000 clones, approximately 75% found once. About this clone: What it recognizes is unknown.

This CDR3 region has 14 residues. V was clipped by 3 bases and J by 3 bases, with 11 bases between them. Germline CDR1 MNHNY, CDR2 SVGAGI (reference sequence). The source is a male donor with IPEX syndrome. The chain joins TRBV6-6 to TRBJ1-1; perhaps TRBD1 as D (5 bases). Sequenced input: pancreas tissue. The CDR3 DNA sequence: TGTGCCAGCAGTTATGCGGGGGTGGACACTGAAGCTTTCTTT. This encodes CASSYAGVDTEAFF.